The TCR beta chain under discussion was sequenced for a study of blood T cell repertoires in COVID-19. Assay used: immunoSEQ multiplex PCR; TCRdb lists only in-frame clones, some missing. The repertoire holds roughly 270,000 clones, with roughly 90% as singletons. This CDR3 region has 15 residues. Losses at the gene ends were 2 bases for V and 2 bases for J; bases not matched to a gene: 5. Per germline, CDR1 SGHTA and CDR2 FQGNSA. The TCR was taken from a man aged 18-30 years with active or convalescent COVID-19. The sequenced sample consisted of peripheral blood. V gene TRBV7-2 combines with J gene TRBJ2-7, with 8 positions matching TRBD1. The CDR3 DNA sequence: TGTGCCAGCAGCTTACCCAGGGGGCAAACCTACGAGCAGTACTTC. This translates into CASSLPRGQTYEQYF.